This passage covers 12 T cell receptor beta chains from one sample sequenced in a study of beta chain features in type 1 diabetes. What was sequenced were expressed TCRB transcripts, since all of the isolated RNA had been reverse transcribed. Sequenced by immunoSEQ multiplex PCR; TCRdb stores in-frame clones only, minus some. In the table there are 240,000 or so clones, roughly two thirds of which are singletons. Sequences were obtained from naive CD4+ T cells from blood. Receptors were obtained from a young man in good health.

The rearrangement links TRBV29-1 to TRBJ2-7; the match to TRBD2 covers 8 bases. With V trimmed by 8 bases and J by 5 bases, 5 bases remained unmatched. This CDR3 contains 11 residues. CDR1 is SQVTM and CDR2 is ANQGSEA in the germline V gene. The CDR3 region has the DNA TGCAGCTGCGGACTAGCAAACGAGCAGTACTTC. Translated: CSCGLANEQYF.

This chain joins TRBV25-1 and TRBJ2-7; 7 bases line up with TRBD1. V trimming: 1 base; J trimming: 5 bases; junction bases outside the gene matches: 5. This CDR3 comprises 14 residues. Per germline, CDR1 MGHDK and CDR2 SYGVNS. CDR3 sequence (DNA): TGTGCCAGCAGTGAATTGGGACAGTTGAACGAGCAGTACTTC. Amino acids: CASSELGQLNEQYF.

CDR3 nucleotide sequence: TGCGCCAGCAGCTTTGGTGGCAGCTCCTACGAGCAGTACTTC. This codes for CASSFGGSSYEQYF. The chain has TRBV5-1 and TRBJ2-7; no reliable D call. Germline-derived CDR1 and CDR2 are SGHRS and YFSETQ. The V and J ends lost 2 bases and 0 bases respectively, with 9 bases between them. The CDR3 spans 14 residues.

The chain joins TRBV25-1 to TRBJ2-7, with TRBD2 matching over 10 bases. Looked up from germline, CDR1 is MGHDK and CDR2 is SYGVNS. The J segment lost 4 bases and the V segment lost 3 bases, leaving 3 bases of the junction unmatched. The CDR3 has 14 amino acids. The CDR3 is CASSELAGEYEQYF. The CDR3, as DNA: TGTGCCAGCAGTGAGCTAGCGGGAGAGTACGAGCAGTACTTC.

This sequence joins TRBV30 and TRBJ1-5; D remains ambiguous. V shed 3 bases and J shed 2 bases, with 8 bases lying between them. This CDR3 has 13 amino acids. The V gene's germline CDR1 is GTSNPN and CDR2 SVGIG (reference sequence). The CDR3 DNA follows: TGTGCCTGGAGCTTAAGGGGCAATCAGCCCCAGCATTTT. Its protein is CAWSLRGNQPQHF.

The rearrangement uses TRBV27 and TRBJ2-5; 7 positions agree with TRBD1. The germline gives CDR1 MNHEY, CDR2 SMNVEV (reference sequence). CDR3 length equals 16 residues. Trimming took 3 bases from V and 2 from J; bases not matched to a gene: 9. CDR3 coding DNA: TGTGCCAGCAGTTTGGCACAGGGGCTCAAACAAGAGACCCAGTACTTC. Translation gives CASSLAQGLKQETQYF.

V gene TRBV5-1 combines with J gene TRBJ2-7, with 8 bases matching TRBD1. The CDR3 length is 16 residues. In germline, CDR1 is SGHRS, CDR2 YFSETQ. V was pared by 0 bases and J by 1 base, with 6 bases of the junction left unmatched. CDR3 sequence (DNA): TGCGCCAGCAGCTTGGGAGCCCGGACAGGGTCCTACGAGCAGTACTTC. Its protein product is CASSLGARTGSYEQYF. The entire variable domain, with the rest obtained from reference TRBV5-1 and TRBJ2-7, is as follows: KAGVTQTPRYLIKTRGQQVTLSCSPISGHRSVSWYQQTPGQGLQFLFEYFSETQRNKGNFPGRFSGRQFSNSRSEMNVSTLELGDSALYLCASSLGARTGSYEQYFGPGTRLTVT.

This clone showed up just once. The chain carries TRBV6-1 and TRBJ1-1, with no clear D. The V gene's germline CDR1 is MNHNS and CDR2 SASEGT. The germline V and J ends were trimmed by 7 bases and 3 bases, with 12 bases remaining between them. The CDR3 has 13 residues. The chain's CDR3 is CASTIRWDTEAFF. The CDR3 coding sequence is TGTGCCAGCACCATCCGGTGGGACACTGAAGCTTTCTTT.

This sequence joins TRBV30 and TRBJ2-5; no clear D gene. Germline CDR1 and CDR2: GTSNPN and SVGIG (reference sequence). This CDR3 has 12 residues. Trimming left V 4 bases short and J 4 bases short, with 10 bases between. The CDR3 DNA follows: TGTGCCTGGACGTCCGCCACAGAGACCCAGTACTTC. This encodes CAWTSATETQYF.

This chain joins TRBV28 and TRBJ2-3; the D is unclear. Germline values: CDR1 MDHEN, CDR2 SYDVKM. The CDR3 length is 11 residues. V was pared by 6 bases and J by 9 bases, with 10 bases between. DNA for the CDR3: TGTGCCAGCAGCGCCAGGCAGACGCAGTATTTT. It translates to CASSARQTQYF.

The chain uses TRBV5-5 and TRBJ1-1; D gene unclear. V was pared by 6 bases and J by 5 bases, with 20 bases between. Germline V gives CDR1 SGHKS, CDR2 YYEKEE (reference sequence). There are 15 residues in the CDR3. The CDR3 DNA sequence: TGTGCCAGCAAGGTGAGGGTTACTGGTGGGACTGAAGCTTTCTTT. It codes for CASKVRVTGGTEAFF.

The rearrangement joins TRBV29-1 to TRBJ1-1; a weak D match, TRBD1 (6 bases). This CDR3 region has 14 residues. Between the trimmed V and J ends, which lost 6 bases and 1 base, there was a span of 15 bases. Germline lookup yields CDR1 SQVTM and CDR2 ANQGSEA. CDR3 in amino acids: CSVSPGQENTEAFF. The CDR3 DNA sequence: TGCAGCGTCTCCCCGGGACAAGAGAACACTGAAGCTTTCTTT.